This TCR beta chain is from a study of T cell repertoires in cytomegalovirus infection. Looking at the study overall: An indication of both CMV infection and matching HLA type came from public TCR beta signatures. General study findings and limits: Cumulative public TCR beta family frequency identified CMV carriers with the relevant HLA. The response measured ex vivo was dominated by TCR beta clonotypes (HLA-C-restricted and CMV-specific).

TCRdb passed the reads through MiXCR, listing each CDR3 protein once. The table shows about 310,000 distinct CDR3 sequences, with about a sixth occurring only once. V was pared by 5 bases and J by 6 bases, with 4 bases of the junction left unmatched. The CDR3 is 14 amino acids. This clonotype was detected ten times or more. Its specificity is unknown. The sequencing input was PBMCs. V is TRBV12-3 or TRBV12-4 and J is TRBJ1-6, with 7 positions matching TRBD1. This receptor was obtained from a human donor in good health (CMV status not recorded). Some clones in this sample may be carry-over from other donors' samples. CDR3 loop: CASSTGVRNSPLHF. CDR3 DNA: TGTGCCAGCAGTACAGGGGTGCGTAATTCACCCCTCCACTTT.